This T cell receptor (beta chain) was identified in a study of CD8 T cells in Susac syndrome. Points from the study as a whole: The study conceded that relatively few individuals underwent its TCR sequencing and HLA analysis.

Germline CDR1 LNHNV, CDR2 YYDKDF (reference sequence). Trimming pared 9 bases from V and 4 bases from J, leaving 16 bases between. This CDR3 has 14 amino acids. RNA, at about 0.45 to 1 ug, was reverse transcribed with random hexamers. TCRdb fed the immunoSEQ multiplex PCR reads into MiXCR, producing one record per CDR3 protein. The data contain approximately 190,000 distinct CDR3 sequences, approximately 94% of them singletons. As to this clonotype: Its antigen is as yet unknown.

The sequenced sample consisted of CD4+ T cells from PBMCs. This receptor was identified in a human donor in good health. The chain employs TRBV15 and TRBJ2-1, with D maybe TRBD2 (7 bases). The CDR3 region is CATQEGGNYNEQFF. In DNA, the CDR3 is TGTGCCACACAAGAGGGGGGGAATTACAATGAGCAGTTCTTC.